These T cell receptor beta chains were read from a single sample in a study of early T cells in non-severe SARS-CoV-2 infection. One entry per CDR3 protein results from TCRdb running MiXCR on the 5' RACE reads. The top ten clones hold approximately 2.4% of a sample with around 84,000 distinct CDR3 sequences, 9.5% to 13% of them seen once. The sequenced material came from whole blood. All receptors come from an adult who was a healthcare worker with PCR-confirmed SARS-CoV-2 infection or an uninfected control (not recorded which). CDR3s include the opening cysteine and the closing phenylalanine or tryptophan. Each record gives: V gene, clone size, D gene, J gene, CDR3 protein, CDR3 DNA. The D gene is left open where the match is weak. Some rows mark clone size as missing; the rest say once, few, many or name a class of expanded clone.

TRBV5-5,-,-,TRBJ2-7,CASSLEGLTSYEQYF,TGTGCCAGCAGCTTGGAGGGACTCACCTCCTACGAGCAGTACTTC
TRBV28,few,TRBD1,TRBJ2-7,CASSFRGTGAPYEQYF,TGTGCCAGCAGCTTTCGTGGGACAGGGGCCCCCTACGAGCAGTACTTC
TRBV28,few,-,TRBJ2-3,CASSLLWTGRLDTQYF,TGTGCCAGCAGTTTATTATGGACGGGGAGATTGGATACGCAGTATTTT
TRBV13,few,-,TRBJ2-1,CASSSPGTPLLGNEQFF,TGTGCCAGCAGCTCCCCCGGGACTCCTCTCCTGGGGAATGAGCAGTTCTTC
TRBV24-1,many,TRBD1,TRBJ2-1,CATSGPQRTGFNEQFF,TGTGCCACCAGTGGCCCGCAGCGGACAGGGTTCAATGAGCAGTTCTTC
TRBV28,-,-,TRBJ2-7,CASSFSMGRKQYF,TGTGCCAGCAGTTTTAGTATGGGGAGGAAGCAGTACTTC
TRBV4-1,few,TRBD1,TRBJ1-2,CASRQGQGKRGGYTF,TGCGCCAGCAGGCAGGGACAGGGAAAACGAGGTGGCTACACCTTC
TRBV6-1,many,-,TRBJ1-6,CAGLSSPLHF,TGTGCTGGGCTCTCCTCACCCCTCCACTTT
TRBV7-9,-,TRBD1,TRBJ2-5,CASSGIGQEDEGTQYF,TGTGCCAGCAGCGGCATCGGACAGGAAGACGAGGGGACCCAGTACTTC
TRBV11-2,many,-,TRBJ1-4,CASSLDLQRNEKLFF,TGTGCCAGCAGCTTAGATCTACAGAGAAATGAAAAACTGTTTTTT
TRBV19,many,-,TRBJ2-6,CASSIEANGANVLTF,TGTGCCAGTAGTATCGAGGCTAATGGGGCCAACGTCCTGACTTTC
TRBV30,-,-,TRBJ1-1,CACDWNTEAFF,TGTGCCTGCGACTGGAACACTGAAGCTTTCTTT
TRBV20-1,many,TRBD2,TRBJ2-7,CSAVGLPAYEQYF,TGCAGTGCTGTGGGACTACCGGCCTACGAGCAGTACTTC
TRBV13,-,TRBD2,TRBJ2-5,CASSTIRLAGGPETQYF,TGTGCCAGCAGTACGATACGACTAGCGGGGGGGCCAGAGACCCAGTACTTC
TRBV5-1,-,TRBD1,TRBJ1-1,CASSSGQGAYHEAFF,TGCGCCAGCAGCTCGGGACAGGGGGCCTACCATGAAGCTTTCTTT
TRBV5-4,-,-,TRBJ2-2,CASSHPTGELFF,TGTGCCAGCAGCCACCCTACCGGGGAGCTGTTTTTT
TRBV15,-,-,TRBJ2-3,CATSRRTQDTQYF,TGTGCCACCAGCAGACGGACCCAAGATACGCAGTATTTT
TRBV29-1,-,-,TRBJ1-2,CSVESGVYGYTF,TGCAGCGTTGAGAGCGGGGTATATGGCTACACCTTC
TRBV14,many,TRBD2,TRBJ2-3,CASSSTSGGYSTDTQYF,TGTGCCAGCAGCTCTACTAGCGGGGGCTATAGCACAGATACGCAGTATTTT
TRBV7-9,many,TRBD2,TRBJ2-2,CASSSPSGKNTGELFF,TGTGCCAGCAGCTCCCCTAGCGGCAAGAACACCGGGGAGCTGTTTTTT
TRBV29-1,few,TRBD1,TRBJ2-7,CSAKGQANSYEQYF,TGCAGCGCGAAGGGACAGGCTAACTCCTACGAGCAGTACTTC
TRBV9,-,TRBD2,TRBJ2-2,CASSTRAGAGSGGELFF,TGTGCCAGCAGCACCCGAGCGGGAGCGGGATCCGGCGGGGAGCTGTTTTTT
TRBV3-1,few,TRBD1,TRBJ2-2,CASSDRGITGELFF,TGTGCCAGCAGCGACAGGGGTATCACCGGGGAGCTGTTTTTT
TRBV29-1,many,-,TRBJ2-5,CSVGSREIDF,TGCAGCGTTGGGTCCAGGGAAATCGACTTC
TRBV11-2,many,-,TRBJ1-3,CASNPGGRGKENTIYF,TGTGCCAGCAACCCCGGCGGACGGGGGAAGGAAAACACCATATATTTT
TRBV9,few,TRBD1,TRBJ1-1,CASSEGRGPNVAFF,TGTGCCAGCAGCGAGGGCAGGGGGCCGAACGTAGCTTTCTTT
TRBV5-1,-,-,TRBJ2-3,CASSFRGRRERPDTQYF,TGCGCCAGCAGCTTCAGGGGTCGGCGGGAGAGGCCAGATACGCAGTATTTT
TRBV20-1,many,-,TRBJ2-5,CSARGLETQYF,TGCAGTGCTCGAGGTCTTGAGACCCAGTACTTC
TRBV1,-,-,TRBJ2-7,CTSSQVSGTGGSEQYF,TGCACCAGCAGCCAAGTATCCGGGACAGGGGGTAGCGAGCAGTACTTC
TRBV9,few,-,TRBJ1-1,CASSPLGRGAGTEAFF,TGTGCCAGCAGCCCGCTCGGAAGGGGCGCCGGCACTGAAGCTTTCTTT
TRBV7-8,many,-,TRBJ2-7,CASSLLGDDSYEQYF,TGTGCCAGCAGCCTATTAGGGGACGACTCCTACGAGCAGTACTTC
TRBV29-1,-,-,TRBJ1-1,CSVEHMEGNTEAFF,TGCAGCGTTGAACACATGGAGGGGAACACTGAAGCTTTCTTT
TRBV10-3,few,TRBD2,TRBJ2-5,CAIKGLAGAPETQYF,TGTGCCATCAAGGGACTAGCGGGAGCCCCAGAGACCCAGTACTTC
TRBV21-1,-,-,TRBJ2-5,CASSNRGGVTQYF,TGTGCCAGCAGCAATCGGGGAGGGGTGACCCAGTACTTC
TRBV7-9,-,-,TRBJ2-7,CASSLGRGEVYEQYF,TGTGCCAGCAGCTTGGGCCGAGGGGAGGTGTACGAGCAGTACTTC
TRBV6-2/TRBV6-3,many,TRBD1,TRBJ1-2,CASSSPLWKGAYGYTF,TGTGCCAGCAGTTCCCCCCTGTGGAAGGGGGCTTATGGCTACACCTTC
TRBV7-8,few,TRBD1,TRBJ2-6,CASSSGPGGASGANVLTF,TGTGCCAGCAGCTCGGGACCAGGGGGCGCATCTGGGGCCAACGTCCTGACTTTC
TRBV7-2,many,-,TRBJ1-5,CASSLGASQPQHF,TGTGCCAGCAGCTTAGGGGCTAGTCAGCCCCAGCATTTT
TRBV28,-,-,TRBJ2-5,CASSSGVRIQYF,TGTGCCAGCAGTTCTGGGGTCCGGATCCAGTACTTC
TRBV28,few,-,TRBJ2-5,CASSLLSPTTQYF,TGTGCCAGCAGTTTGTTGAGTCCGACAACCCAGTACTTC
TRBV3-1,few,TRBD1,TRBJ2-7,CASSRGTGSYEQYF,TGTGCCAGCAGCCGGGGGACAGGGTCCTACGAGCAGTACTTC
TRBV6-5,many,-,TRBJ2-7,CASSYSYSSYEQYF,TGTGCCAGCAGTTACTCCTACAGCTCCTACGAGCAGTACTTC
TRBV28,-,TRBD1,TRBJ2-7,CASRPGTALSEQYF,TGTGCCAGCAGGCCCGGGACAGCTCTTTCCGAGCAGTACTTC
TRBV6-1,few,TRBD2,TRBJ2-5,CASSERGSGGETQYF,TGTGCCAGCAGTGAACGGGGTAGCGGGGGAGAGACCCAGTACTTC
TRBV19,many,-,TRBJ2-3,CASSIQGGPDTQYF,TGTGCCAGTAGTATCCAGGGGGGCCCAGATACGCAGTATTTT
TRBV30,-,TRBD2,TRBJ2-7,CAWSWEGEQYF,TGTGCCTGGAGTTGGGAGGGGGAGCAGTACTTC
TRBV11-2,many,TRBD2,TRBJ2-7,CASSPTPGLAGGSSYEQYF,TGTGCCAGCAGTCCTACGCCGGGACTAGCGGGAGGTTCCTCCTACGAGCAGTACTTC
TRBV4-2,many,-,TRBJ1-1,CASSQGGQSNTEAFF,TGTGCCAGCAGCCAAGGGGGACAATCGAACACTGAAGCTTTCTTT
TRBV7-3,many,-,TRBJ1-1,CASSSDGDTEAFF,TGTGCCAGCAGCTCGGACGGGGACACTGAAGCTTTCTTT